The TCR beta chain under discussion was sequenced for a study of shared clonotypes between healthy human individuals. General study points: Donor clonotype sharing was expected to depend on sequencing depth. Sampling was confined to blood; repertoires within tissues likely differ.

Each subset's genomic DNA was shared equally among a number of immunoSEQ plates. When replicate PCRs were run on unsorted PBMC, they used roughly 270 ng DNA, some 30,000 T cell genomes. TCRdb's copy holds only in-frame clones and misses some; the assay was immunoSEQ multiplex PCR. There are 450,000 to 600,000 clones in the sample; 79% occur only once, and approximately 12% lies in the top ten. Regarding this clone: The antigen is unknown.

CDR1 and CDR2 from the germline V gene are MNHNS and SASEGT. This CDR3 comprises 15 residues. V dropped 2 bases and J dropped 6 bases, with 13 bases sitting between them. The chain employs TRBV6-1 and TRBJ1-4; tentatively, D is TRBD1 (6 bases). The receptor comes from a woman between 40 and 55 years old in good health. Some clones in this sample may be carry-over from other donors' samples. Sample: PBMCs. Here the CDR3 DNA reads TGTGCCAGCAGTGAAATTGCAGGGGTTGATGAAAAACTGTTTTTT. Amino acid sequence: CASSEIAGVDEKLFF.